The clone carrying this T cell receptor (beta chain) came up many times. The antigen remains unidentified. TCRdb recomputed calls from the 5' RACE reads with MiXCR, one row per CDR3 protein. The sample lists about 27,000 distinct CDR3 sequences; roughly 7.4% were seen once. In germline, CDR1 is MNHEY, CDR2 SMNVEV (reference sequence). The CDR3 is 14 residues long. The V end lost 2 bases, the J end lost 3 bases, and 11 bases lay between the germline ends. The data derive from a study of spatial heterogeneity in lung cancer. Specified time point: sample taken at primary tumor resection. Study observations and caveats: The study found that expanded intratumoral alpha and beta TCR counts tracked tumor mutation counts. Nonsynonymous mutation counts, ubiquitous and regional, were tracked by the respective counts of ubiquitous and regional expanded TCRs.

The chain carries TRBV27 and TRBJ2-7; no reliable D call. The TCR comes from a male donor with early-stage non-small cell lung cancer. This material consisted of lung tumor tissue, taken at surgery. The CDR3 region is CASSLQPMGYEQYF. The CDR3 DNA follows: TGTGCCAGCAGTTTACAGCCGATGGGCTACGAGCAGTACTTC.